This TCR beta chain came from a study of post-analysis software for immune sequencing data. Study in general: Patients with relapsing-remitting, secondary progressive and progressive-relapsing multiple sclerosis courses were all represented.

Regarding the study as a whole: The normalized Chao1 diversity of multiple sclerosis patients was significantly lower than that of controls. When patients were compared with controls, roughly five TRBV segments were more frequent, TRBV5-6, TRBV5-1 and TRBV20-1 among them.

V lost 2 bases and J lost 11; bases outside the gene matches: 9. Germline CDR1 is LGHDT and CDR2 is YNNKEL (reference sequence). The CDR3 has 14 residues. TCR beta libraries were prepared from cDNA with unique molecular identifiers. T cells numbering roughly 1 to 11 million yielded cDNA molecules that totaled some 500,000. TCRdb passed the PCR reads through MiXCR, listing each CDR3 protein once. Of about 820,000 distinct CDR3 sequences listed, about 50% are singletons. Regarding this clonotype: The antigen remains undetermined.

J is TRBJ2-5 and V is TRBV3-1, with 9 bases fitting TRBD1. This receptor was taken from a girl aged 5-17 years with multiple sclerosis. The sequenced sample consisted of blood. The CDR3 DNA follows: TGTGCCAGCAGCCAAACCGACAGGGGGAATGAGCAGTACTTC. Protein product: CASSQTDRGNEQYF.